The 16 T cell receptor beta chains listed next were all sequenced from one sample in a study of blood T cell repertoires in COVID-19. Assay: immunoSEQ multiplex PCR; the TCRdb copy retains only in-frame clones and omits some. The table includes over 250,000 clones, roughly 85% detected once. The sample comprised peripheral blood. The source of these receptors is a woman between 65 and 79 years old with acute or convalescent COVID-19.

The CDR3 DNA is TGCAGTGCTAGTGATAGCGGGGGGGCGAACGGGTACGAGCAGTACTTC. This translates into CSASDSGGANGYEQYF. The V and J genes are TRBV20-1 and TRBJ2-7; 11 bases align to TRBD2. CDR1 and CDR2 (germline): DFQATT, SNEGSKA (reference sequence). This CDR3 is 16 amino acids long. V was clipped by 3 bases and J by 4 bases; unmatched bases: 11.

This clone was detected only a few times. The chain employs TRBV2 and TRBJ1-5, with 7 bases that match TRBD1. V trimming: 4 bases; J trimming: 4 bases; junction bases outside the gene matches: 4. CDR1 is SNHLY, CDR2 FYNNEI, per germline. The CDR3 consists of 14 residues. DNA for the CDR3: TGTGCCAGCAGTGGACAGGGAATGAATCAGCCCCAGCATTTT. As protein: CASSGQGMNQPQHF.

The chain carries TRBV28 and TRBJ1-2; 11 bases fit TRBD1. The CDR3 loop spans 15 amino acids. CDR1 MDHEN and CDR2 SYDVKM come from the germline V gene. V lost 4 bases, J lost 8 bases, and 9 bases stayed unmatched. The chain's CDR3 is CASSWPGQGAGGYTF. CDR3 in DNA: TGTGCCAGCAGTTGGCCCGGACAGGGGGCAGGAGGCTACACCTTC.

The chain combines TRBV5-1 with TRBJ2-5; 7 bases agree with TRBD1. The germline V gene encodes CDR1 SGHRS and CDR2 YFSETQ. Unmatched junction bases numbered 6, after V lost 3 bases and J lost 4 bases. The CDR3 contains 14 residues. The CDR3, as DNA: TGCGCCAGCAGCTCCGCGACAGGGCCAGAGACCCAGTACTTC. Translated, it gives CASSSATGPETQYF.

The chain joins TRBV3-1 (or the pseudogene TRBV3-2) to TRBJ1-2, with 8 bases fitting TRBD1. The CDR3 covers 15 residues. The V segment lost 5 bases and the J segment 4 bases; nucleotides outside the gene matches: 9. CDR1 LGHDT and CDR2 YNNKEL come from the germline V gene (reference sequence). In nucleotides, the CDR3 is TGTGCCAGCAGCGCCACGACAGGGGTGGCCTATGGCTACACCTTC. Its protein is CASSATTGVAYGYTF.

The CDR3 DNA is TGTGCCAGCAGCCAAGGGGGACTCCGAGCATCAGAAAAACTGTTTTTT. Protein: CASSQGGLRASEKLFF. The chain is built from TRBV4-2 and TRBJ1-4; TRBD1 is a possible D gene (5 bases). The V end lost 1 base, the J end lost 8 bases, and 17 bases lay between the germline ends. The CDR3 consists of 16 residues. Germline V gene lookup returns CDR1 LGHNA and CDR2 YNFKEQ.

The chain is built from TRBV3-1 (or the pseudogene TRBV3-2) and TRBJ1-2, with TRBD1 as a possible D gene (5 bases). The CDR3 extends over 14 amino acids. V dropped 5 bases and J dropped 1 base, with 11 bases sitting between them. Germline V gene lookup returns CDR1 LGHDT and CDR2 YNNKEL (reference sequence). CDR3 amino acids: CASSIGGINYGYTF. In DNA, the CDR3 is TGTGCCAGCAGCATCGGGGGTATTAACTATGGCTACACCTTC.

V and J are TRBV5-4 and TRBJ1-2; D possibly corresponds to TRBD1 (5 bases). Germline CDR1 reads SGHNT; CDR2 reads YYREEE (reference sequence). The CDR3 sequence is 13 residues long. Deletions cut 1 base from V and 6 bases from J, with 10 bases between. The CDR3, as DNA: TGTGCCAGCAGCTTGCAGGGTAGAGATGGCTACACCTTC. The encoded protein is CASSLQGRDGYTF.

This clone was counted a single time. J is TRBJ1-1 and V is TRBV2, with TRBD1 identical over 8 bases. Germline V lookup: CDR1 SNHLY, CDR2 FYNNEI. The CDR3 length is 16 residues. The junction had 4 bases not matched to a gene; V was cut back by 0 bases and J by 1 base. CDR3 sequence (DNA): TGTGCCAGCAGTGAAGCCCCTGGGACAGGGAACACTGAAGCTTTCTTT. Its protein product is CASSEAPGTGNTEAFF.

The V call is TRBV19, the J call TRBJ1-4; 7 bases align to TRBD1. Trimming took 10 bases from V and 4 from J; bases not matched to a gene: 6. This CDR3 is built from 13 residues. Germline loops: CDR1 LNHDA, CDR2 SQIVND (reference sequence). This chain's CDR3 is CATRDSLNEKLFF. For the CDR3, the DNA is TGTGCCACCCGGGACAGTCTTAATGAAAAACTGTTTTTT.

This clone was observed a handful of times. This rearrangement joins TRBV10-2 to TRBJ2-5, with D possibly being TRBD2 (6 bases). CDR1 and CDR2 (germline): WSHSY, SAAADI. V was clipped by 6 bases and J by 8 bases, with 10 bases between them. This CDR3 has 11 amino acids. The CDR3 here is CASRGRGTQYF. The DNA for the CDR3 is TGCGCCAGCAGGGGGCGGGGAACCCAGTACTTC.

The CDR3 region has the DNA TGCAGTGCTAGTGCCGGGAACACTGAAGCTTTCTTT. It translates to CSASAGNTEAFF. V and J are TRBV20-1 and TRBJ1-1, with D uncertain. V was trimmed by 3 bases and J by 1 base, leaving 6 bases between them. Germline V gene sequence: CDR1 DFQATT, CDR2 SNEGSKA (reference sequence). This CDR3 spans 12 amino acids.

The rearrangement links TRBV7-6 to TRBJ2-2; 8 bases are shared with TRBD2. There are 16 residues in the CDR3. Germline trimming cut 1 base from V and 3 bases from J; bases unmatched to any gene: 4. The germline V gene encodes CDR1 SGHVS and CDR2 FNYEAQ. The CDR3 sequence: CASSLEVAGHTGELFF. The CDR3 bases are TGTGCCAGCAGCTTAGAGGTAGCGGGGCACACCGGGGAGCTGTTTTTT.

This clone came up a few times. The chain links TRBV10-3 to TRBJ2-3, with 12 nucleotides matching TRBD1. The CDR3 loop spans 15 amino acids. Trimming at V came to 4 bases and at J to 3 bases, leaving 2 bases not matched to a gene. Germline assignment: CDR1 ENHRY and CDR2 SYGVKD. CDR3 loop: CAISGGQGATDTQYF. In DNA form, the CDR3 reads TGTGCCATCAGTGGGGGACAGGGGGCTACAGATACGCAGTATTTT.

This clone came up many times. The V and J genes are TRBV7-9 and TRBJ1-5; 7 nucleotides line up with TRBD1. The CDR3 extends over 15 amino acids. Germline V gives CDR1 SEHNR, CDR2 FQNEAQ (reference sequence). V dropped 6 bases and J dropped 0; count of bases not matched to a gene: 5. This CDR3 is CASSLTGDSNQPQHF. For the CDR3, the DNA is TGTGCCAGCAGTCTTACAGGGGATAGCAATCAGCCCCAGCATTTT.

The gene calls are TRBV6-6 and TRBJ1-2; 10 nucleotides align to TRBD1. Germline assignment: CDR1 MNHNY and CDR2 SVGAGI (reference sequence). This CDR3 is built from 15 residues. The J segment lost 4 bases and the V segment lost 0 bases, leaving 2 bases of the junction unmatched. The CDR3 nucleotides are TGTGCCAGCAGTTACTCGGGGACAGGGGTCTATGGCTACACCTTC. Translated, it gives CASSYSGTGVYGYTF.